This entry lists 5 T cell receptor beta chains sequenced from one sample in a study of tissue T cells after allogeneic stem cell transplantation. The protocol was immunoSEQ multiplex PCR, while the TCRdb copy is restricted to in-frame clones and leaves out a portion. The data contain around 6,000 clones, 46% of them singletons. Time point reported: mouse harvest day 7 after allogeneic transplant. Each mouse received 10^7 T-cell-depleted marrow cells plus 10^6 splenic CD5+ T cells by tail vein. Sequencing was carried out using skin. The receptors were sampled from a female BALB/c mouse given C57BL/6 T cells with graft-versus-host disease after an allogeneic hematopoietic cell transplant.

Concerning this clone: Gene names denote mouse genes. The CDR3 goes on 1 residue after the read ends, and that part is filled in from the germline J gene. The chain combines TRBV3 with TRBJ2-1, with 9 bases that match TRBD2. Trimming took 2 bases from V and 4 from J; bases not matched to a gene: 3. Germline V gives CDR1 SNHLY, CDR2 FYNGKV (reference sequence). The CDR3 sequence is 15 residues long. Incomplete CDR3 DNA: TGTGCCAGCAGCTTATTACTGGGGGGTTATGCTGAGCAGTTC. It translates to CASSLLLGGYAEQF. The whole CDR3 is CASSLLLGGYAEQFF.

As to this clone: Genes and germline are mouse. With the read ending 1 residue before the CDR3 end, the germline J gene is used to fill in that end. V and J are TRBV31 and TRBJ2-5, with D tentatively TRBD2 (6 bases). Deletions cut 0 bases from V and 0 bases from J, with 10 bases between. The CDR3 extends over 15 amino acids. The germline gives CDR1 GKSSPN, CDR2 SITVG. The CDR3 protein is CAWSLWGFNQDTQYF. The DNA read from the CDR3 is TGTGCCTGGAGTCTATGGGGGTTTAACCAAGACACCCAGTAC.

With respect to this clone: Gene labels here are mouse ones. Read data end 1 residue before the CDR3 end; the end is taken from the germline J gene. The rearrangement uses TRBV3 and TRBJ2-3; 11 bases map to TRBD2. The CDR3 extends over 16 amino acids. J gave up 3 bases and V 6 bases, and 8 bases lay outside the gene matches. The germline V gene has CDR1 SNHLY and CDR2 FYNGKV (reference sequence). Incomplete CDR3 DNA: TGTGCCAGCAGTCCTACTGGGGGGGCGCGAGCAGAAACGCTGTAT. As protein: CASSPTGGARAETLY. The whole CDR3 reads CASSPTGGARAETLYF.

The table lists this clone with a few counts. The gene names here belong to mouse. Read sequence stops 1 residue before the CDR3 end, and the germline J gene provides the missing end. The chain is built from TRBV3 and TRBJ2-1, with D possibly matching TRBD2 (5 bases). Trimming took off 1 base at V and 1 base at J, with 5 bases between the two ends. CDR1 is SNHLY and CDR2 is FYNGKV in the germline V gene (reference sequence). The CDR3 consists of 14 residues. The sequenced CDR3 bases are TGTGCCAGCAGCTTAGGACTGAACTATGCTGAGCAGTTC. It codes for CASSLGLNYAEQF. The whole CDR3 sequence reads CASSLGLNYAEQFF.

This clone was detected a few times. The gene names here belong to mouse. The CDR3 goes on 1 residue after the read ends, and that part is filled in from the germline J gene. J is TRBJ1-3 and V is TRBV26, with D unresolved. V shed 4 bases and J shed 0 bases, with 4 bases lying between them. The CDR3 spans 13 residues. The germline gives CDR1 KGHPV, CDR2 FQNQEV (reference sequence). The CDR3 sequence is CASSQNSGNTLYF. The CDR3 bases that were read are TGTGCCAGCAGTCAGAATTCTGGAAATACGCTCTAT.